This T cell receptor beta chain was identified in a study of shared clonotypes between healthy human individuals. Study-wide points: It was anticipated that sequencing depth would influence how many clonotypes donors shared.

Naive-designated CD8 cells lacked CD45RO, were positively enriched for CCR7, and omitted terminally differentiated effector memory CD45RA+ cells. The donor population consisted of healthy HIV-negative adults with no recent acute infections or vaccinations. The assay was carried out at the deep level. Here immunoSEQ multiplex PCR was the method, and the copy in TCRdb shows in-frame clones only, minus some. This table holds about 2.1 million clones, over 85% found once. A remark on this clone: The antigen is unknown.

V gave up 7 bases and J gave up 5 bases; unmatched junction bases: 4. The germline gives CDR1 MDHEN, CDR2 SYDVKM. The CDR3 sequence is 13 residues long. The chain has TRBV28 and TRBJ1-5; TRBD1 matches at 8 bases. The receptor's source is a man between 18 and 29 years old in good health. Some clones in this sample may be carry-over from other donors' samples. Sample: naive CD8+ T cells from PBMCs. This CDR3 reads CASTGGGYQPQHF. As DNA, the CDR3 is TGTGCCAGCACAGGGGGCGGATATCAGCCCCAGCATTTT.